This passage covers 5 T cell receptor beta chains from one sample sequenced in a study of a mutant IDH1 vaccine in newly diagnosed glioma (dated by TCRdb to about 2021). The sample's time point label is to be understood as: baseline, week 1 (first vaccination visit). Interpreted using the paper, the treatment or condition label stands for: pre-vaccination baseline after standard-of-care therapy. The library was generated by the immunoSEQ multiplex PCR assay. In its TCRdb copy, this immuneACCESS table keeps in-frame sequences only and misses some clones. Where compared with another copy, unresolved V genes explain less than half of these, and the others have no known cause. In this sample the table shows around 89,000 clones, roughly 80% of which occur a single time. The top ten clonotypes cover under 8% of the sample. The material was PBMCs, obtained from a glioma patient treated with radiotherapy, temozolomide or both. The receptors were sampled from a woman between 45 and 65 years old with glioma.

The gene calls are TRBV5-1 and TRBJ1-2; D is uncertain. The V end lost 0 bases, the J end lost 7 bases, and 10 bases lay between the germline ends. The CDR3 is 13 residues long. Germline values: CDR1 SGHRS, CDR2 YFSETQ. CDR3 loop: CASSLAKGLGYTF. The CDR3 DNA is TGCGCCAGCAGCTTGGCCAAAGGACTTGGCTACACCTTC.

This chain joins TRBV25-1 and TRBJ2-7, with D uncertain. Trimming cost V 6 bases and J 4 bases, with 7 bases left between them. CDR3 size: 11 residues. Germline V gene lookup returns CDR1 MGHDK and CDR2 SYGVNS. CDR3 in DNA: TGTGCCAGCAGCGGAAGATACGAGCAGTACTTC. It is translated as CASSGRYEQYF.

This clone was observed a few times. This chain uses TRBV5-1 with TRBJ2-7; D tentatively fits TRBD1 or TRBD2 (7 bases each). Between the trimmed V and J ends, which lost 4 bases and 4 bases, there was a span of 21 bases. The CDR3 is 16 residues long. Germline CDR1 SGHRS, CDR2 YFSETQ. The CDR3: CASSLQPTGRGYEQYF. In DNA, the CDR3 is TGCGCCAGCAGCCTCCAACCGACAGGGAGGGGGTACGAGCAGTACTTC.

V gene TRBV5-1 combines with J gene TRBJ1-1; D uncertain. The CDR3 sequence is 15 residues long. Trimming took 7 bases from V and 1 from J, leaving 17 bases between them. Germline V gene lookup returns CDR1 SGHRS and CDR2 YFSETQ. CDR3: CASRRDVRTNTEAFF. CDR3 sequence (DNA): TGCGCCAGCCGGCGGGATGTCCGAACGAACACTGAAGCTTTCTTT.

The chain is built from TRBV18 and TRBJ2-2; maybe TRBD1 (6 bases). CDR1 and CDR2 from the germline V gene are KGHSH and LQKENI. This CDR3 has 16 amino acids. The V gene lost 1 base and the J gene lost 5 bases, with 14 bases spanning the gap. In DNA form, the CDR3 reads TGTGCCAGCTCACCACGAACAGGGCTAGAAACCGGGGAGCTGTTTTTT. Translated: CASSPRTGLETGELFF.